These 17 T cell receptor beta chains share one sample of origin, sequenced in a study of cytomegalovirus exposure and HLA in healthy donors. PCR primers comprised 60 Vbeta and 13 Jbeta primers. Using immunoSEQ multiplex PCR, the repertoire was profiled, and TCRdb retains in-frame clones only, with some absent. The sample yields some 180,000 clones, approximately 80% seen once. Sequenced input: PBMCs. The receptors here all came from a girl under 18 in good health and CMV-seropositive.

The V and J genes are TRBV4-1 and TRBJ2-1; TRBD2 agrees at 10 bases. V dropped 0 bases and J dropped 7; count of bases not matched to a gene: 9. The germline CDR1 and CDR2 sequences are MGHRA and YSYEKL. The CDR3 consists of 17 residues. The CDR3 DNA reads TGCGCCAGCAGCCAAGAGCTACTAGCGGGAAATCGGAATGAGCAGTTCTTC. Its protein product is CASSQELLAGNRNEQFF.

This chain links TRBV19 with TRBJ1-1; possible D gene TRBD1, 5 bases. V was cut by 8 bases and J by 3 bases, with 13 bases left in between. CDR1 and CDR2 (germline): LNHDA, SQIVND (reference sequence). The CDR3 runs 13 residues. CDR3: CASSGLEYTEAFF. DNA of the CDR3: TGTGCCAGTTCAGGGTTAGAGTACACTGAAGCTTTCTTT.

The chain couples TRBV30 to TRBJ1-5; D is unresolved. Germline assignment: CDR1 GTSNPN and CDR2 SVGIG (reference sequence). V gave up 4 bases and J gave up 7 bases, with 17 bases separating them. This CDR3 spans 14 amino acids. This CDR3 is CAWTEDAGRQPQHF. The CDR3, as DNA: TGTGCCTGGACCGAGGACGCCGGGAGGCAGCCCCAGCATTTT.

V usage is TRBV30 and J usage is TRBJ2-5, with a possible D match to TRBD2 (6 bases). The V and J ends lost 1 base and 5 bases respectively, with 11 bases between them. This CDR3 has 13 amino acids. Germline V lookup: CDR1 GTSNPN, CDR2 SVGIG (reference sequence). CDR3 sequence reads: CAWSGAGPETQYF. DNA for the CDR3: TGTGCCTGGAGTGGGGCGGGGCCGGAGACCCAGTACTTC.

This sequence joins TRBV5-4 and TRBJ1-4; 8 bases agree with TRBD1. Unmatched junction bases numbered 5, after V lost 5 bases and J lost 5 bases. Germline assignment: CDR1 SGHNT and CDR2 YYREEE (reference sequence). This CDR3 has 14 residues. The CDR3 is CASRSDRGNEKLFF. The CDR3 DNA reads as TGTGCCAGCAGGAGTGACAGGGGCAATGAAAAACTGTTTTTT.

The chain recombines TRBV4-1 with TRBJ2-3; 9 positions agree with TRBD2. Germline lookup yields CDR1 MGHRA and CDR2 YSYEKL. Unmatched junction bases numbered 9, after V lost 5 bases and J lost 3 bases. This CDR3 contains 16 residues. CDR3 in amino acids: CASSRSSGLATDTQYF. The CDR3 DNA reads TGCGCCAGCAGCAGATCCTCGGGACTAGCAACAGATACGCAGTATTTT.

The gene calls are TRBV4-2 and TRBJ2-1; D is possibly TRBD1 (7 bases). The V gene lost 8 bases and the J gene lost 3 bases, with 14 bases spanning the gap. CDR1 is LGHNA and CDR2 is YNFKEQ in the germline V gene. The CDR3 extends over 14 amino acids. As DNA, the CDR3 is TGTGCCAGCCAGGGGGGAGGAGGCTACAATGAGCAGTTCTTC. Protein: CASQGGGGYNEQFF.

This clone was counted a single time. The chain is built from TRBV23-1 and TRBJ1-1; TRBD1 might be the D (6 bases). Being an ORF, TRBV23-1 has a function that is uncertain. The CDR3 is 13 residues long. Trimming took 4 bases from V and 1 from J, leaving 7 bases between them. The CDR3 coding sequence is TGCGCCAGCAGTCCGGGACAGAACACTGAAGCTTTCTTT. Translation: CASSPGQNTEAFF.

In its sample, this clone was seen once. The J gene is TRBJ2-1, the V gene TRBV5-4; 9 bases align to TRBD2. Losses at the gene ends were 6 bases for V and 1 base for J; bases not matched to a gene: 11. This CDR3 comprises 17 residues. Germline loops: CDR1 SGHNT, CDR2 YYREEE (reference sequence). DNA of the CDR3: TGTGCCAGCAACCCTGGGGGCGGGAGGGGGTCCTACAATGAGCAGTTCTTC. This translates into CASNPGGGRGSYNEQFF.

This clone has just a few counts. The chain couples TRBV7-6 to TRBJ2-7; TRBD1 might be the D (6 bases). Germline CDR1 is SGHVS and CDR2 is FNYEAQ. The CDR3 loop spans 14 amino acids. V was pared by 2 bases and J by 5 bases, with 13 bases between. In DNA form, the CDR3 reads TGTGCCAGCAGCTTAAAAACAGGGTCCCACGAGCAGTACTTC. Translated: CASSLKTGSHEQYF.

This chain joins TRBV19 and TRBJ1-2; the D gene is possibly TRBD1 (5 bases). V shed 10 bases and J shed 2 bases, with 20 bases lying between them. CDR1 and CDR2 from the germline V gene are LNHDA and SQIVND (reference sequence). The CDR3 spans 15 residues. The CDR3 nucleotides read TGTGCCACTAACGGCAGGGCAGAAGGGAACTATGGCTACACCTTC. Its translation: CATNGRAEGNYGYTF.

In DNA, the CDR3 is TGTGCCAGCAGCGTAGCTACAGGGGGCGGTCTCACAGATACGCAGTATTTT. The encoded protein is CASSVATGGGLTDTQYF. This sequence joins TRBV9 and TRBJ2-3; 9 nucleotides line up with TRBD1. CDR1 and CDR2 from the germline V gene are SGDLS and YYNGEE. The junction had 7 bases not matched to a gene; V was cut back by 0 bases and J by 2 bases. This CDR3 has 17 residues.

The rearrangement links TRBV2 to TRBJ1-4, with 7 bases matching TRBD1. The CDR3 is 14 residues long. Trimming removed 5 bases from V and 5 bases from J; junction bases left unmatched: 5. Germline lookup yields CDR1 SNHLY and CDR2 FYNNEI. In nucleotides, the CDR3 is TGTGCCAGCAGTCAGACAGGGCAAAATGAAAAACTGTTTTTT. Residues: CASSQTGQNEKLFF.

The chain has TRBV14 and TRBJ2-7, with 7 bases identical to TRBD1. CDR3 length equals 16 residues. In germline, CDR1 is SGHDN, CDR2 FVKESK. V gave up 0 bases and J gave up 3 bases; unmatched junction bases: 8. The CDR3 sequence is CASSQDPGTVIYEQYF. CDR3 DNA sequence: TGTGCCAGCAGCCAAGATCCAGGGACAGTTATCTACGAGCAGTACTTC. Full variable domain (missing parts from reference TRBV14 and TRBJ2-7): EAGVTQFPSHSVIEKGQTVTLRCDPISGHDNLYWYRRVMGKEIKFLLHFVKESKQDESGMPNNRFLAERTGGTYSTLKVQPAELEDSGVYFCASSQDPGTVIYEQYFGPGTRLTVT.

This rearrangement joins TRBV7-9 to TRBJ2-2, with a possible D match to TRBD1 (6 bases). The CDR3 runs to 16 residues. Trimming left V 3 bases short and J 5 bases short, with 16 bases between. The germline CDR1 and CDR2 sequences are SEHNR and FQNEAQ (reference sequence). The CDR3 sequence: CASSFLHRQGTGELFF. The CDR3 DNA follows: TGTGCCAGCAGCTTCCTCCACCGTCAGGGGACCGGGGAGCTGTTTTTT.

This chain links TRBV30 with TRBJ1-5, with 7 bases that match TRBD1. The length of the CDR3 is 14 residues. Germline assignment: CDR1 GTSNPN and CDR2 SVGIG (reference sequence). The V segment lost 5 bases and the J segment 2 bases; nucleotides outside the gene matches: 6. Here the CDR3 DNA reads TGTGCCTGGTCGACAGGGAAAGGCAATCAGCCCCAGCATTTT. The encoded protein is CAWSTGKGNQPQHF.

The gene calls are TRBV7-9 and TRBJ2-7, with TRBD2 matching over 15 bases. Germline V lookup: CDR1 SEHNR, CDR2 FQNEAQ (reference sequence). The length of the CDR3 is 18 residues. Germline trimming cut 4 bases from V and 3 bases from J; bases unmatched to any gene: 10. CDR3 sequence: CASSSGTSGRQHNYEQYF. DNA of the CDR3: TGTGCCAGCAGCTCCGGGACTAGCGGGAGGCAACATAACTACGAGCAGTACTTC.